The sequence of this TCR beta chain was determined in a study of blood T cells in healthy people across ages. PCR was performed a second time for roughly 7 to 12 cycles using a sample-barcoded 5' primer and a J-beta primer mix. TCRdb re-analysed the 5' RACE reads in MiXCR, keeping a single row per CDR3 protein. The sample records about a million distinct CDR3 sequences, 35% to 40% being singletons. This clonotype showed up just a few times. The sample taken for sequencing was blood. The receptor was isolated from a man aged 18 to 29 in good health.

The CDR3 region has the DNA TGTGCCAGCAGCGCCCAGGACCGCCAGCCCCAGCATTTT. Its translation is CASSAQDRQPQHF. This sequence joins TRBV12-3 or TRBV12-4 and TRBJ1-5; D remains unclear. V was cut by 6 bases and J by 7 bases, with 13 bases left in between. The CDR3 covers 13 residues.